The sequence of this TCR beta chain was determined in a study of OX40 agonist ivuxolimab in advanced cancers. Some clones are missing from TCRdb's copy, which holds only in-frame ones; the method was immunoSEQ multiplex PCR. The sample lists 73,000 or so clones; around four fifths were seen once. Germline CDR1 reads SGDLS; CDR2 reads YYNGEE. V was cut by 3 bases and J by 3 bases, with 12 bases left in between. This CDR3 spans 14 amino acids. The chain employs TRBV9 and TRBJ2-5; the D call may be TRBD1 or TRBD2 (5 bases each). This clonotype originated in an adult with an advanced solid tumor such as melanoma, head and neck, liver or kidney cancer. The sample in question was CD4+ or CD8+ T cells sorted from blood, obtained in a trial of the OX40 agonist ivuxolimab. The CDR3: CASSAGPGKETQYF. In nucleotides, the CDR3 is TGTGCCAGCAGCGCGGGACCGGGGAAAGAGACCCAGTACTTC.